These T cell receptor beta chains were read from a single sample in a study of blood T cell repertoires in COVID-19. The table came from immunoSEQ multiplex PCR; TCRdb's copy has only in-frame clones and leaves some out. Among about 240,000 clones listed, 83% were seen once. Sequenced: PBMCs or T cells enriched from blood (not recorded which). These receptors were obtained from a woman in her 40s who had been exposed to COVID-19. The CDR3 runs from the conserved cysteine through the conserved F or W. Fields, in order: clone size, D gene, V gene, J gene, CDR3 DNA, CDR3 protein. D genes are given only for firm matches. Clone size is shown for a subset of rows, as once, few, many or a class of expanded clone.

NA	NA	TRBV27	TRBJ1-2	TGTGCCAGCAGTCCAGAGGGAACTTATGGCTACACCTTC	CASSPEGTYGYTF
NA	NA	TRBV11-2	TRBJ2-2	TGTGCCAGCAAAAGGGCGGGCACCGGGGAGCTGTTTTTT	CASKRAGTGELFF
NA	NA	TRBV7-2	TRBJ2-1	TGTGCCAGCAGCTCACCGGGTGTGGATGAGCAGTTCTTC	CASSSPGVDEQFF
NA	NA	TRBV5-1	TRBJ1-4	TGCGCCAGCAGCTTCGCAGGGCACGAAAAACTGTTTTTT	CASSFAGHEKLFF
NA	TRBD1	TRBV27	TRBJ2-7	TGTGCCAGCAGTTGGTCGGTTGGGGACAGAACCTACGAGCAGTACTTC	CASSWSVGDRTYEQYF
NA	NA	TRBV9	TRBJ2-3	TGTGCCAGCAGCGTTTCCCTAGCTCCAGATACGCAGTATTTT	CASSVSLAPDTQYF
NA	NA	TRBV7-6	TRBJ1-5	TGTGCCAGCAGCCGACAGTATAGCAATCAGCCCCAGCATTTT	CASSRQYSNQPQHF
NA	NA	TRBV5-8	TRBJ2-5	TGTGCCAGCAGCGGAGGGAGCTTCCAAGAGACCCAGTACTTC	CASSGGSFQETQYF
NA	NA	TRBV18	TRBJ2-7	TGTGCCAGCTCACCACGGCAGGGAACCTACGAGCAGTACTTC	CASSPRQGTYEQYF
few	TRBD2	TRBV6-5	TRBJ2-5	TGTGCCAGCAGTTCGGCTAGCGGGGTAGAGACCCAGTACTTC	CASSSASGVETQYF
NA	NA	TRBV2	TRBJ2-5	TGTGCCAGCAGTGAAGCTATTCAAGAGACCCAGTACTTC	CASSEAIQETQYF
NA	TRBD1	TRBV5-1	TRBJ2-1	TGCGCCAGCAGCCTGGGACAGCTCAACAATGAGCAGTTCTTC	CASSLGQLNNEQFF
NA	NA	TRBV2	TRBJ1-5	TGTGCCAGCAGTGAGTTTACAGGGAAGAATCAGCCCCAGCATTTT	CASSEFTGKNQPQHF
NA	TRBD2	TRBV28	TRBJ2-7	TGTGCCAGCAGTCGGTCTAGCGGGGGTGAATACGAGCAGTACTTC	CASSRSSGGEYEQYF
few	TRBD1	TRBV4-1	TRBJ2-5	TGCGCCAGCAGCCACGGGACAGGGCCTCAAGAGACCCAGTACTTC	CASSHGTGPQETQYF
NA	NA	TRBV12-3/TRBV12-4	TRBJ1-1	TGTGCCACCCGACCGGGGGGGACTGAAGCTTTCTTT	CATRPGGTEAFF
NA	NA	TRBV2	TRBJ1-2	TGTGCCAGCAGGGAGACAGGCCAGAACTATGGCTACACCTTC	CASRETGQNYGYTF
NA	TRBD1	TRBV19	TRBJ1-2	TGTGCCAGTAGTGGGACAGGGTCCAGGAATGGCTACACCTTC	CASSGTGSRNGYTF
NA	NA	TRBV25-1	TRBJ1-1	TGTGCCAGCAGTGATATGTTAGGAGTAACTGAAGCTTTCTTT	CASSDMLGVTEAFF
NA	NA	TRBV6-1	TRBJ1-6	TGTGCCAGCAGCTCCTCGTTTGGCGGGGGTTCACCCCTCCACTTT	CASSSSFGGGSPLHF
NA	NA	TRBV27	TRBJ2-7	TGTGCCAGCAGTTCCTCCGGGAATAGTTGGAGCGAGCAGTACTTC	CASSSSGNSWSEQYF
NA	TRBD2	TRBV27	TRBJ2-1	TGTGCCAGCAGCCAGGAAGCGGGGGGGCTCTGGAATGAGCAGTTCTTC	CASSQEAGGLWNEQFF
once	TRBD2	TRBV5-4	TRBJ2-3	TGTGCCAGCAGAACTAGCGGGGGCTTGACAGATACGCAGTATTTT	CASRTSGGLTDTQYF
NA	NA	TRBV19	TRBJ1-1	TGTGCCAGTAGTATCCAGGGCGAAAACACTGAAGCTTTCTTT	CASSIQGENTEAFF
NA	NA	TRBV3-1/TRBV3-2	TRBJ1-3	TGTGCCAGCAGCCAAAAGGCAGGGAAAGACACCATATATTTT	CASSQKAGKDTIYF
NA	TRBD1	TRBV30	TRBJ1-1	TGTGCCTGGAGAGGGACAGGGCTGAGCCCGAACACTGAAGCTTTCTTT	CAWRGTGLSPNTEAFF
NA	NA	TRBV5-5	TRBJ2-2	TGTGCCAGCAGCCTGGGGCATTCGAACACCGGGGAGCTGTTTTTT	CASSLGHSNTGELFF
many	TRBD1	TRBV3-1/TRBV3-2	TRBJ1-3	TGTGCCAGCAGCCAGGGACAGTCAGCTGGAAACACCATATATTTT	CASSQGQSAGNTIYF
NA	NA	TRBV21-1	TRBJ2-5	TGTGCCAGCAGCAAACCCCCGGAGTTCATCGAGACCCAGTACTTC	CASSKPPEFIETQYF
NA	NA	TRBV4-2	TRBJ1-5	TGTGCCAGCAGCCAAGATCGGTATCAGCCCCAGCATTTT	CASSQDRYQPQHF
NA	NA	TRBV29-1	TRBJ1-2	TGCAGCGTCGTGGCCCTTTGGGGCGATGGCTACACCTTC	CSVVALWGDGYTF
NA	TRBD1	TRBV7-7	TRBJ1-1	TGTGCTAGCAGACCACAGGGGTTCACTGAAGCTTTCTTT	CASRPQGFTEAFF
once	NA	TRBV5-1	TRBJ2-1	TGCGCCAGTCGGCAGGATACTAGCTCCTACAATGAGCAGTTCTTC	CASRQDTSSYNEQFF
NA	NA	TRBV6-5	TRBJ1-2	TGTGCCAGCAGTCATCCGACAGCTCCCTATGGCTACACCTTC	CASSHPTAPYGYTF
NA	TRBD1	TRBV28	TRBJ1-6	TGTGCCGTCCGGACAGGGTCTGTTTCACCCCTCCACTTT	CAVRTGSVSPLHF
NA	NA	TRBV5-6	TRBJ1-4	TGTGCCAGCAGCTTATCGGTGGGGACTAAACTGTTTTTT	CASSLSVGTKLFF
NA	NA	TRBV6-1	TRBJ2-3	TGTGCCAGCAGTGAACAAGGGTTCGGGGTCTTCACAGATACGCAGTATTTT	CASSEQGFGVFTDTQYF
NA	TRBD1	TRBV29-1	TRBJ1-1	TGCAGCGTTGAAGGCAAGACAGGGGGCTCTGAAGCTTTCTTT	CSVEGKTGGSEAFF
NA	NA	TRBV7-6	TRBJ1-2	TGTGCCAGCAGCTTAGGAGGGTCCGACCACGGCTACACCTTC	CASSLGGSDHGYTF
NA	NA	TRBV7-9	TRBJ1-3	TGTGCCAGCAGCAATGGCCGATTT	CASSNGRF
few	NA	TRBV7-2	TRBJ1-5	TGTGCCAGCAGCTCACCCCAGGGTCAGCCCCAGCATTTT	CASSSPQGQPQHF
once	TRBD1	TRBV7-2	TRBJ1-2	TGTGCCAGCAGCTTAGTATTTATGCGGACAGGGGCGGGCTATGGCTACACCTTC	CASSLVFMRTGAGYGYTF
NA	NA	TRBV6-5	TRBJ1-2	TGTGCCAGCAGACCGACGGGGGGATTGTATGGCTACACCTTC	CASRPTGGLYGYTF
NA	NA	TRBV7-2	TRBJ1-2	TGTGCCAGCAGCTTAATCGCCGCCCAGGGACTTTATGGCTACACCTTC	CASSLIAAQGLYGYTF
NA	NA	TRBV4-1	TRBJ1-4	TGCGCCAGCAGCCCAGATGGCAGGGCGGATGAAAAACTGTTTTTT	CASSPDGRADEKLFF
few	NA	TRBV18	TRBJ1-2	TGTGCCAGCTCACCAAGTCGCGGACAGTCGTATGGCTACACCTTC	CASSPSRGQSYGYTF
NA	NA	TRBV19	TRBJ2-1	TGTGCCAGTAGTATAGGGTCACTAGTTTCCTACAATGAGCAGTTCTTC	CASSIGSLVSYNEQFF
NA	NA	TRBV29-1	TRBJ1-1	TGCAGCGCCGCTAGGGGCCCTGAAGCTTTCTTT	CSAARGPEAFF
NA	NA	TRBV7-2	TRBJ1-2	TGTGCCAGCAGCCCGCAGGGGTTACTGCGCCCCTATGGCTACACCTTC	CASSPQGLLRPYGYTF
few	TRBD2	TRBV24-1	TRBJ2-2	TGTGCCACCAGCCCGGGACTAGCGGGGGGTGCTACCGGGGAGCTGTTTTTT	CATSPGLAGGATGELFF
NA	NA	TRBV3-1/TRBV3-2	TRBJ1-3	TGTGCCAGCAGCCAAGTCCGGTCCGGAAACACCATATATTTT	CASSQVRSGNTIYF
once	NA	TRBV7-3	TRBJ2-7	TGTGCCAGCAGCTCACGGTCAGCGGACCCTTACGAGCAGTACTTC	CASSSRSADPYEQYF
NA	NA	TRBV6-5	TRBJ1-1	TGTGCCAGCAGTTACGACTCGGAAGAGTCGGCTGAAGCTTTCTTT	CASSYDSEESAEAFF
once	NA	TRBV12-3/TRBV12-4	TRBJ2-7	TGTGCCAGCAGCCGACAAGCCTACGAGCAGTACTTC	CASSRQAYEQYF
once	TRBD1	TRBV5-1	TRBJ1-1	TGCGCCAGCAGCTTGAGGGGGCTGAACACTGAAGCTTTCTTT	CASSLRGLNTEAFF